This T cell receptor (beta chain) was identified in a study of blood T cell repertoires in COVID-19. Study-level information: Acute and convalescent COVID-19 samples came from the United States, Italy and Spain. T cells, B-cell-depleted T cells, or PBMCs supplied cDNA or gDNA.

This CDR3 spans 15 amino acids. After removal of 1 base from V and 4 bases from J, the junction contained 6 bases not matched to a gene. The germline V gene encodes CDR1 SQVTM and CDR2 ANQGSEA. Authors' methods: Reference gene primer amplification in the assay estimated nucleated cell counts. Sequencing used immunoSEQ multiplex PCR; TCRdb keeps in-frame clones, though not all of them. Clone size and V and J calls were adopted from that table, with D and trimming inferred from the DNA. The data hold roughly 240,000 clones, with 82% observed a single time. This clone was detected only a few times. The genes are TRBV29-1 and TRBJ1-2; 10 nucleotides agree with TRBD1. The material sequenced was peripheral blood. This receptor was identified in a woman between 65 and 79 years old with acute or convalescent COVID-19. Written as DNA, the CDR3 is TGCAGCGTTGAAGGCCGGACAGGGGGGCCCTATGGCTACACCTTC. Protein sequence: CSVEGRTGGPYGYTF. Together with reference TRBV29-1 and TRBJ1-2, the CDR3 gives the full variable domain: SAVISQKPSRDICQRGTSLTIQCQVDSQVTMMFWYRQQPGQSLTLIATANQGSEATYESGFVIDKFPISRPNLTFSTLTVSNMSPEDSSIYLCSVEGRTGGPYGYTFGSGTRLTVV.